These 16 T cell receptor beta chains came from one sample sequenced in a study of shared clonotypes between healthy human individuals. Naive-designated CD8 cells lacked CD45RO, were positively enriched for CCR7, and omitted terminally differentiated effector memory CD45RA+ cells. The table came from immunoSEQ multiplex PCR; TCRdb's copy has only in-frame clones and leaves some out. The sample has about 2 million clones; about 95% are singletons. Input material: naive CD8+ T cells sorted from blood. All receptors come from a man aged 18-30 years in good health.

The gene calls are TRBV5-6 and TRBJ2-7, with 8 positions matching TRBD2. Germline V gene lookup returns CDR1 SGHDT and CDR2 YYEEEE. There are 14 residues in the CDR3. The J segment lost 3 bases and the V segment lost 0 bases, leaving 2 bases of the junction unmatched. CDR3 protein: CASSLGTSIYEQYF. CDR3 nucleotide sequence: TGTGCCAGCAGCTTGGGGACTAGCATCTACGAGCAGTACTTC.

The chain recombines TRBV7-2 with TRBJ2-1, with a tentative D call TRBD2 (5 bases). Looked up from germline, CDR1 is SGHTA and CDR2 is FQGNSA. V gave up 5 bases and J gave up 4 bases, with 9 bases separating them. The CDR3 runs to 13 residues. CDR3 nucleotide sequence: TGTGCCAGCAGCCTACTAGGTTACAATGAGCAGTTCTTC. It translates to CASSLLGYNEQFF.

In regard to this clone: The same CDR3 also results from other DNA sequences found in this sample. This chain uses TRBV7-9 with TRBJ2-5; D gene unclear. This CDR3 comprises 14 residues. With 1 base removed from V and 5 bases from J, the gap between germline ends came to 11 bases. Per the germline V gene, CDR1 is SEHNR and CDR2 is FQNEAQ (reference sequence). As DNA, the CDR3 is TGTGCCAGCAGCTTAGAAGGGTTAGGGGAGACCCAGTACTTC. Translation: CASSLEGLGETQYF.

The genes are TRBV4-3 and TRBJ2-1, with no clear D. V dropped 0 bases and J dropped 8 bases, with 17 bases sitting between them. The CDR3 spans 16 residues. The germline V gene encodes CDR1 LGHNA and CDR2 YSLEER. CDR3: CASSQDTRLADDEQFF. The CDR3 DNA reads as TGCGCCAGCAGCCAAGACACGCGACTCGCCGACGATGAGCAGTTCTTC.

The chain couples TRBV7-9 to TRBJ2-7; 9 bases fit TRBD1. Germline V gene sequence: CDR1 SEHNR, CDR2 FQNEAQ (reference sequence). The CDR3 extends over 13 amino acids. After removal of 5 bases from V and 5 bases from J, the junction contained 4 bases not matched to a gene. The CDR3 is CASSPRTGDEQYF. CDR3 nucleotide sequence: TGTGCCAGCAGCCCTCGGACAGGGGACGAGCAGTACTTC.

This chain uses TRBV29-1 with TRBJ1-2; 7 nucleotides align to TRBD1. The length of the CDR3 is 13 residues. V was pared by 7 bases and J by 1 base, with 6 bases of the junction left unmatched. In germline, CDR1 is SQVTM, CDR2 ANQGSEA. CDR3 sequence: CSGKTGSNYGYTF. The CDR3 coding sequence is TGCAGCGGGAAGACAGGGAGTAACTATGGCTACACCTTC.

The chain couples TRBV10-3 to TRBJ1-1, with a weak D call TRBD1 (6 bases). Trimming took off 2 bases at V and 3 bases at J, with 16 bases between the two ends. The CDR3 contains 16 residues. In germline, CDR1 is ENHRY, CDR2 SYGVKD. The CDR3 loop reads CAISEPTQGQDTEAFF. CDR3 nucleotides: TGTGCCATCAGTGAGCCTACCCAGGGGCAGGACACTGAAGCTTTCTTT.

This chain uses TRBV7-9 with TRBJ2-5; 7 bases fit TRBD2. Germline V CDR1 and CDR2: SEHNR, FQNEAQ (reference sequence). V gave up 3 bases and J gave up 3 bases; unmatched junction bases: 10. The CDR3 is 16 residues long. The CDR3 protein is CASSFISWGGKETQYF. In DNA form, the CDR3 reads TGTGCCAGCAGCTTTATTTCTTGGGGGGGGAAAGAGACCCAGTACTTC.

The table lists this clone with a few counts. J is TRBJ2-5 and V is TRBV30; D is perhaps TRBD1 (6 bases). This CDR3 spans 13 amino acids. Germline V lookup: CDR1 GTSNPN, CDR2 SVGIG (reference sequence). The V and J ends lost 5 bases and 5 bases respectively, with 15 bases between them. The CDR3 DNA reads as TGTGCCTGGGTATCCAGGGGTGCCGAGACCCAGTACTTC. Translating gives CAWVSRGAETQYF.

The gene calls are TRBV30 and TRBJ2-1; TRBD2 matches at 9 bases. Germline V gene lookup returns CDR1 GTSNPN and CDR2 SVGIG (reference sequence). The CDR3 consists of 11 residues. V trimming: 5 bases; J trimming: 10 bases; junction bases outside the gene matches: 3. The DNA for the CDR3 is TGTGCCTGGGGTAGCGGGGGAGAGCAGTTCTTC. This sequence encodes CAWGSGGEQFF.

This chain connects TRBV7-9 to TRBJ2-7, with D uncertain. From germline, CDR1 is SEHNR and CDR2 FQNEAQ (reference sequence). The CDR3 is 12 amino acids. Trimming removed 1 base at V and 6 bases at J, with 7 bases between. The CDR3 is CASSLVTAEQYF. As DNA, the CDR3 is TGTGCCAGCAGCTTAGTCACAGCCGAGCAGTACTTC.

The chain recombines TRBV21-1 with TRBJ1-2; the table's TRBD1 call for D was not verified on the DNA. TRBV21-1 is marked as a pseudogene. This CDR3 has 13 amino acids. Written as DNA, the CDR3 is TGTGCCAGCAGTACCAACAGGGTTAATGGCTACACCTTC. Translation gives CASSTNRVNGYTF.

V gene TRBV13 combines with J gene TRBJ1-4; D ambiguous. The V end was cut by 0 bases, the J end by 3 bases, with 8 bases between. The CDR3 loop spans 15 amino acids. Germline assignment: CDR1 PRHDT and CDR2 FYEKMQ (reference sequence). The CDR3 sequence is CASSLGSRPNEKLFF. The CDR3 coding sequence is TGTGCCAGCAGCTTAGGTAGCAGGCCTAATGAAAAACTGTTTTTT.

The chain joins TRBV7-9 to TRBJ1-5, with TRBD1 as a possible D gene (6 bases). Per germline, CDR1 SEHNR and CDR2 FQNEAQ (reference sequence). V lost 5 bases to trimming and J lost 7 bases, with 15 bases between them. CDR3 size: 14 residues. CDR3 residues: CASSTSGDLQPQHF. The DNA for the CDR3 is TGTGCCAGCAGCACTTCAGGGGATTTACAGCCCCAGCATTTT.

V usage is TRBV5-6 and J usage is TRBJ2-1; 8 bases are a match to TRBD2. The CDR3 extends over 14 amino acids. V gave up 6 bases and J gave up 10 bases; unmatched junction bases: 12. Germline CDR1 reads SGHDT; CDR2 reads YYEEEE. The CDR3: CASTLSGSIREQFF. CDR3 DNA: TGTGCCAGCACCCTCAGCGGGAGTATCAGGGAGCAGTTCTTC. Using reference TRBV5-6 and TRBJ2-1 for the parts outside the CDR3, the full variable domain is DAGVTQSPTHLIKTRGQQVTLRCSPKSGHDTVSWYQQALGQGPQFIFQYYEEEERQRGNFPDRFSGHQFPNYSSELNVNALLLGDSALYLCASTLSGSIREQFFGPGTRLTVL.

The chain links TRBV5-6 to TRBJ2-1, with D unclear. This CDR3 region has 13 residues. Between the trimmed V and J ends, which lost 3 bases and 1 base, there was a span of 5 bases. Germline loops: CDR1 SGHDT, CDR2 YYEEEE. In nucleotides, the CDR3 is TGTGCCAGCAGCTCCAATTCCTACAATGAGCAGTTCTTC. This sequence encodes CASSSNSYNEQFF.